This TCR beta chain came from a study of human thymus T cells. Findings of the study overall: Biased V and J segment usage appeared in thymus and peripheral blood.

As to this clone: Its antigen is undetermined.

Assay used: immunoSEQ multiplex PCR; TCRdb lists only in-frame clones, some missing. The sample lists 45,000 to 50,000 clones, 95% occurring once. Those donating were healthy Finnish infants in corrective surgery for congenital heart defects. Half of the eight donors gave roughly 0.5-1 mL blood during surgery. Germline CDR1 reads SGDLS; CDR2 reads YYNGEE. CDR3 length equals 13 residues. Trimming stripped 2 bases from V and 2 bases from J, with 7 bases between. This sequence was found in a girl under three years old with a congenital heart defect but otherwise immunologically healthy. The chain couples TRBV9 to TRBJ1-2; unclear D gene. The sequenced sample was blood. This chain's CDR3 is CASSVGYNYGYTF. CDR3 nucleotide sequence: TGTGCCAGCAGCGTCGGCTACAACTATGGCTACACCTTC.